Listed below are T cell receptor beta chains from one sample, sequenced in a study of T cells after yellow fever vaccination. TCRdb processed the 5' RACE reads anew with MiXCR; each CDR3 protein has one entry. The repertoire includes 300,000 to 400,000 distinct CDR3 sequences, around an eighth of them detected once, and 2.5% to 4% sits in the top ten. The sample was CD4+ T cells sorted from PBMCs, taken 15 days after the yellow fever booster vaccination. The receptors stem from a man in his late teens or twenties who received the YFV17D yellow fever vaccine. The CDR3 runs from the conserved cysteine through the conserved F or W. The D gene is left open where the match is weak. Not every row has a clone size; where given, it reads once, few, many or a size class.

j_call v_call clone_size d_call cdr3_aa cdr3_nt
TRBJ2-7 TRBV21-1 NA NA CASSKVSIDRPGQGKIYEQYF TGTGCCAGCAGCAAAGTGTCAATAGATCGCCCGGGACAGGGTAAGATCTACGAGCAGTACTTC
TRBJ1-4 TRBV20-1 NA NA CSAPQSTDTLKKLFF TGCAGTGCTCCGCAATCGACAGATACTTTGAAAAAACTGTTTTTT
TRBJ2-3 TRBV11-2 NA NA CASSSDYTDTQYF TGTGCCAGCAGCTCCGACTACACAGATACGCAGTATTTT
TRBJ1-5 TRBV11-2 few NA CASSRHPDTNQPQHF TGTGCCAGCAGCCGCCACCCGGACACCAATCAGCCCCAGCATTTT
TRBJ2-3 TRBV9 few TRBD2 CASSVASGLDTQYF TGTGCCAGCAGCGTAGCTAGCGGCCTAGATACGCAGTATTTT
TRBJ2-1 TRBV20-1 few NA CSARGGSPYNEQFF TGCAGTGCTAGAGGAGGCAGTCCCTACAATGAGCAGTTCTTC
TRBJ2-1 TRBV20-1 many TRBD1 CSATIPGTAYNEQFF TGCAGTGCCACGATCCCCGGGACAGCATACAATGAGCAGTTCTTC
TRBJ1-1 TRBV5-1 many NA CASSLDGVTEAFF TGCGCCAGCAGCTTGGACGGGGTTACTGAAGCTTTCTTT
TRBJ1-5 TRBV6-2/TRBV6-3 few TRBD1 CASGIRDRETGGELYQPQHF TGTGCCAGCGGTATTCGGGACAGAGAGACAGGGGGAGAACTTTATCAGCCCCAGCATTTT
TRBJ2-3 TRBV11-2 many NA CASSLDRRNTQYF TGTGCCAGCAGCTTAGATCGGCGAAATACGCAGTATTTT
TRBJ1-1 TRBV5-1 many NA CASSFDSLNTEAFF TGCGCCAGCAGCTTTGACAGTCTTAACACTGAAGCTTTCTTT
TRBJ2-5 TRBV24-1 NA NA CATSGQQETQYF TGTGCCACCAGTGGGCAGCAAGAGACCCAGTACTTC
TRBJ1-5 TRBV19 NA NA CASTGLFYSNQPQHF TGTGCCAGTACCGGACTGTTTTATAGCAATCAGCCCCAGCATTTT
TRBJ1-3 TRBV3-2 NA NA CARPWTGGNTIYF TGTGCCAGGCCTTGGACAGGGGGGAACACCATATATTTT
TRBJ1-6 TRBV5-1 NA NA CASSLAIEGTSPLHF TGCGCCAGCAGCTTGGCCATCGAGGGCACTTCACCCCTCCACTTT
TRBJ2-5 TRBV20-1 NA NA CSSVRTAGTQYF TGCAGTAGTGTTCGTACAGCTGGGACCCAGTACTTC
TRBJ2-1 TRBV5-6 few NA CASSLDARGWNEQFF TGTGCCAGCAGCTTGGACGCTCGGGGGTGGAATGAGCAGTTCTTC
TRBJ1-1 TRBV5-1 NA TRBD1 CASTRDREVTEAFF TGCGCCAGCACTCGGGACAGGGAAGTCACTGAAGCTTTCTTT
TRBJ1-2 TRBV12-3/TRBV12-4 few NA CASINNGLKDGYTF TGTGCCAGCATTAATAATGGACTTAAGGATGGCTACACCTTC
TRBJ1-2 TRBV6-5 many TRBD1 CASSYNGDRGYGYTF TGTGCCAGCAGTTACAATGGAGACAGGGGCTATGGCTACACCTTC
TRBJ1-2 TRBV6-6 few NA CASSYPGRPNYGYTF TGTGCCAGCAGTTACCCGGGACGTCCTAACTATGGCTACACCTTC
TRBJ2-3 TRBV5-1 many TRBD2 CASSWGLAGGPPWADTQYF TGCGCCAGCAGCTGGGGACTAGCGGGGGGGCCCCCGTGGGCAGATACGCAGTATTTT
TRBJ2-7 TRBV28 NA NA CASSLTQTVYEQYF TGTGCCAGCAGTCTGACACAGACCGTATACGAGCAGTACTTC
TRBJ2-1 TRBV5-6 NA TRBD1 CASTVTGPYNEQFF TGTGCCAGCACCGTGACAGGGCCCTACAATGAGCAGTTCTTC
TRBJ2-5 TRBV24-1 NA TRBD1 CATSDLTGGWETQYF TGTGCCACCAGTGATTTAACAGGGGGCTGGGAGACCCAGTACTTC
TRBJ2-3 TRBV7-2 many NA CASSTYTDTQYF TGTGCCAGCAGTACCTACACAGATACGCAGTATTTT
TRBJ2-5 TRBV20-1 NA NA CSARGEETQYF TGCAGTGCTAGAGGGGAAGAGACCCAGTACTTC
TRBJ2-2 TRBV5-1 few NA CASGLQDLGTGELFF TGCGCCAGCGGTCTACAGGATTTGGGAACCGGGGAGCTGTTTTTT
TRBJ1-1 TRBV9 few NA CASSVYKDTEAFF TGTGCCAGCAGCGTGTATAAGGACACTGAAGCTTTCTTT
TRBJ2-7 TRBV6-1 NA TRBD1 CASSEGHRGLREQYF TGTGCCAGCAGTGAAGGGCACAGGGGGCTTCGCGAGCAGTACTTC
TRBJ2-7 TRBV30 NA NA CAWSVVGYEQYF TGTGCCTGGAGTGTTGTCGGCTACGAGCAGTACTTC
TRBJ2-7 TRBV7-9 NA TRBD1 CASSSPGQGLSYEQYF TGTGCCAGCAGCTCGCCTGGACAGGGGCTTTCCTACGAGCAGTACTTC
TRBJ1-1 TRBV7-2 many TRBD1 CASSPRAGTGTFGTEAFF TGTGCCAGCAGCCCCCGGGCCGGGACAGGGACTTTTGGCACTGAAGCTTTCTTT
TRBJ1-5 TRBV15 NA NA CATSRDGAGPQPQHF TGTGCCACCAGCAGAGATGGGGCAGGGCCCCAGCCCCAGCATTTT
TRBJ2-3 TRBV12-3/TRBV12-4 NA TRBD2 CASTTRAGGTDTQYF TGTGCCAGCACCACGCGAGCGGGGGGGACAGATACGCAGTATTTT
TRBJ2-5 TRBV12-3/TRBV12-4 NA TRBD1 CASSLDRRGTQYF TGTGCCAGCAGTTTGGACAGGCGAGGGACCCAGTACTTC
TRBJ2-3 TRBV30 NA NA CAWSVLGGTVDTQYF TGTGCCTGGAGTGTACTGGGGGGAACTGTAGATACGCAGTATTTT
TRBJ2-7 TRBV5-1 few TRBD2 CASSKTSGGAYEQYF TGCGCCAGCAGCAAAACTAGCGGGGGGGCCTACGAGCAGTACTTC
TRBJ1-1 TRBV10-2 NA NA CASSVAASVTEAFF TGCGCCAGCAGTGTGGCAGCCAGCGTCACTGAAGCTTTCTTT
TRBJ1-1 TRBV11-2 few NA CASSSRGIGGLQGTEAFF TGTGCCAGCAGCTCGAGAGGGATCGGGGGGCTGCAGGGCACTGAAGCTTTCTTT
TRBJ2-5 TRBV7-6 NA TRBD2 CASSSPPSGQETQYF TGTGCCAGCAGCTCCCCTCCTAGCGGCCAAGAGACCCAGTACTTC
TRBJ2-3 TRBV9 many TRBD2 CASSVGTSGGTDTQYF TGTGCCAGCAGCGTTGGGACTAGCGGGGGTACAGATACGCAGTATTTT
TRBJ2-6 TRBV6-2/TRBV6-3 few TRBD2 CASSYRGVRANVLTF TGTGCCAGCAGTTACCGGGGGGTCCGGGCCAACGTCCTGACTTTC
TRBJ2-3 TRBV7-6 NA TRBD2 CASGSGGTDTQYF TGTGCCAGCGGTAGCGGGGGCACAGATACGCAGTATTTT
TRBJ2-2 TRBV7-3 once NA CASSLVSGRGELFF TGTGCCAGCAGCTTAGTATCTGGTCGCGGGGAGCTGTTTTTT
TRBJ1-1 TRBV7-3 NA NA CASSLIELGWAFF TGTGCCAGCAGCTTAATAGAACTGGGTTGGGCTTTCTTT
TRBJ2-5 TRBV3-1 NA NA CASSPPPGAQETQYF TGTGCCAGCAGCCCTCCTCCGGGGGCCCAAGAGACCCAGTACTTC